What follows are 8 T cell receptor beta chains derived from one specimen sequenced in a study of T cells in Graves' hyperthyroidism and ophthalmopathy. Amplification of TCR beta CDR3 regions used RNA as the template. Carried out on the TCR CDR3, a first-round RT-PCR used the HTBI primer set. TCRdb re-analysed the multiplex PCR reads in MiXCR, keeping a single row per CDR3 protein. Seen here are hundreds of thousands of distinct CDR3 sequences, around 15% observed once, and the top ten hold about an eighth. The source material was blood. These receptors came from a woman aged 45-65 years with Graves' ophthalmopathy.

The V and J genes are TRBV28 and TRBJ1-5, with 7 bases that match TRBD1. The CDR3 has 16 amino acids. CDR1 is MDHEN and CDR2 is SYDVKM in the germline V gene. Losses at the gene ends were 10 bases for V and 0 bases for J; bases not matched to a gene: 12. The CDR3 region has the DNA TGTGCCATCCAACCCGGGACAGCGTATAGCAATCAGCCCCAGCATTTT. This translates into CAIQPGTAYSNQPQHF.

This clonotype has at least ten counts. V gene TRBV6-5 combines with J gene TRBJ1-2; no firm D call. CDR1 MNHEY and CDR2 SVGAGI come from the germline V gene. The germline V and J ends were trimmed by 1 base and 4 bases, with 7 bases remaining between them. The CDR3 totals 13 residues. Written as DNA, the CDR3 is TGTGCCAGCAGTTACTATGCCGCCTATGGCTACACCTTC. Protein sequence: CASSYYAAYGYTF.

There are many counts of this clonotype. The chain links TRBV3-1 to TRBJ2-7; D gene uncertain. Trimming took 0 bases from V and 0 from J, leaving 6 bases between them. The V gene's germline CDR1 is LGHDT and CDR2 YNNKEL (reference sequence). The CDR3 extends over 14 amino acids. The chain's CDR3 is CASSQDRFSYEQYF. The CDR3 DNA sequence: TGTGCCAGCAGCCAAGACAGGTTCTCCTACGAGCAGTACTTC.

In this sample, this clonotype turned up many times. This chain joins TRBV7-9 and TRBJ1-1; 10 bases line up with TRBD1. In germline, CDR1 is SEHNR, CDR2 FQNEAQ (reference sequence). The V gene end was trimmed by 5 bases and the J gene end by 5 bases; junction bases not matched to a gene: 14. The CDR3 consists of 17 residues. The CDR3, as DNA: TGTGCCAGCAGCCCCGATGACAGGGGGCGCCTTCAGACTGAAGCTTTCTTT. Protein: CASSPDDRGRLQTEAFF.

This clonotype occurred many times. The chain couples TRBV6-1 to TRBJ2-3, with 7 bases that match TRBD2. The CDR3 totals 18 residues. Trimming took 3 bases from V and 8 from J; bases not matched to a gene: 20. Germline CDR1 MNHNS, CDR2 SASEGT. In DNA form, the CDR3 reads TGTGCCAGCAGTGACCCGACCCGCGGGAGTCGTTACGGTGGTACGCAGTATTTT. It specifies CASSDPTRGSRYGGTQYF.

V is TRBV19 and J is TRBJ2-2, with 8 bases aligning to TRBD2. The CDR3 has 16 amino acids. Per the germline V gene, CDR1 is LNHDA and CDR2 is SQIVND (reference sequence). Trimming removed 7 bases from V and 7 bases from J; junction bases left unmatched: 14. CDR3 loop: CASIQRGRIGGGELFF. CDR3 coding DNA: TGTGCCAGTATTCAGCGGGGGCGAATTGGTGGCGGGGAGCTGTTTTTT.

The table lists this clonotype with many counts. J is TRBJ2-3 and V is TRBV7-9; a possible D gene is TRBD1 (5 bases). The germline V gene encodes CDR1 SEHNR and CDR2 FQNEAQ (reference sequence). Trimming took 5 bases from V and 4 from J, leaving 22 bases between them. This CDR3 contains 17 residues. The CDR3 here is CASSTQSAGYRADTQYF. The CDR3 bases are TGTGCCAGCAGCACCCAGTCGGCAGGGTACAGAGCAGATACGCAGTATTTT.

The rearrangement uses TRBV19 and TRBJ1-2; D gene ambiguous. Trimming removed 0 bases at V and 6 bases at J, with 20 bases between. The CDR3 totals 17 residues. Germline assignment: CDR1 LNHDA and CDR2 SQIVND (reference sequence). The CDR3 DNA follows: TGTGCCAGTAGTATAGACCAAACCGGGCCCGCGAGGGATGGCTACACCTTC. The encoded protein is CASSIDQTGPARDGYTF.